This T cell receptor beta chain is from a study of cytomegalovirus exposure and HLA in healthy donors. Study background: According to later analysis, the same platform produced the 120 validation and several hundred first-cohort repertoires. Study-wide points: Altogether, more than 150 TCR beta chains were recorded as cytomegalovirus-associated. Cytomegalovirus status was reportedly diagnosed by the classifier with high specificity and sensitivity.

Using immunoSEQ multiplex PCR, the repertoire was profiled, and TCRdb retains in-frame clones only, with some absent. Altogether 150,000 to 200,000 clones are present, roughly 88% being singletons, with the ten largest covering roughly 1.6%. Turning to this clone: Its target is not known.

Germline CDR1 and CDR2: SGHRS and YFSETQ. J was trimmed by 7 bases and V by 3 bases; bases with no gene match: 2. CDR3 length: 14 residues. This receptor was taken from a woman between 18 and 29 years old in good health and CMV-seronegative. The sample taken for sequencing was PBMCs. V usage is TRBV5-1 and J usage is TRBJ1-6, with 9 bases aligning to TRBD1. DNA for the CDR3: TGCGCCAGCAGCTCAGACAGGGGGAATTCACCCCTCCACTTT. Encoded protein: CASSSDRGNSPLHF.